This TCR beta chain was sequenced in a study of T cells after yellow fever vaccination. This CDR3 spans 13 amino acids. Germline CDR1 is SGHRS and CDR2 is YFSETQ. V was clipped by 3 bases and J by 2 bases; unmatched bases: 1. This clonotype was picked up many times. Each CDR3 protein gets one entry after TCRdb re-called the 5' RACE reads with MiXCR. The table records roughly 110,000 distinct CDR3 sequences, roughly 8.9% of them present only once. The sequenced sample was CD8+ T cells sorted from PBMCs, obtained 45 days after the yellow fever booster vaccination. The sequence derives from a man aged 30 to 39 who received the YFV17D yellow fever vaccine. J is TRBJ2-7 and V is TRBV5-1; 8 bases map to TRBD2. The CDR3 DNA reads as TGCGCCAGCAGCTCGCGGGGGGCCTACGAGCAGTACTTC. As protein: CASSSRGAYEQYF. Full variable domain (outside the CDR3, taken from reference TRBV5-1 and TRBJ2-7): KAGVTQTPRYLIKTRGQQVTLSCSPISGHRSVSWYQQTPGQGLQFLFEYFSETQRNKGNFPGRFSGRQFSNSRSEMNVSTLELGDSALYLCASSSRGAYEQYFGPGTRLTVT.